The next 23 T cell receptor beta chains were all read from a single sample in a study of blood T cell repertoires in COVID-19. The assay was immunoSEQ multiplex PCR, and TCRdb's table has in-frame clones only and misses some. The table shows over 200,000 clones, with approximately 82% occurring only once. What was sequenced was peripheral blood. The receptors shown here come from a man at least 80 years old with acute or convalescent COVID-19.

V usage is TRBV19 and J usage is TRBJ2-1, with D tentatively TRBD2 (6 bases). Germline CDR1 and CDR2: LNHDA and SQIVND (reference sequence). This CDR3 comprises 15 residues. Trimming took 8 bases from V and 3 from J, leaving 17 bases between them. As DNA, the CDR3 is TGTGCCAGTCAAAAGGGGCGGGGAATCTACAATGAGCAGTTCTTC. This encodes CASQKGRGIYNEQFF.

The chain uses TRBV3-1 (or the pseudogene TRBV3-2) and TRBJ1-4, with D possibly matching TRBD1 (5 bases). V lost 3 bases and J 2 bases, leaving 7 bases between the germline ends. Germline V lookup: CDR1 LGHDT, CDR2 YNNKEL (reference sequence). The CDR3 sequence is 14 residues long. CDR3 region: CASSQGHTNEKLFF. The DNA for the CDR3 is TGTGCCAGCAGCCAGGGGCATACTAATGAAAAACTGTTTTTT.

This clone was observed a few times. This rearrangement joins TRBV6-6 to TRBJ2-7; maybe TRBD1 (5 bases). V lost 0 bases to trimming and J lost 0 bases, with 6 bases between them. Germline CDR1 is MNHNY and CDR2 is SVGAGI (reference sequence). This CDR3 region has 14 residues. The CDR3 nucleotides read TGTGCCAGCAGTTACTCTCAGGGCTCCTACGAGCAGTACTTC. It encodes CASSYSQGSYEQYF.

This clone was found many times. Mismatch with germline at one junction end may stem from a read error. The chain couples TRBV19 to TRBJ1-4; 10 bases line up with TRBD1. CDR3 length: 13 amino acids. The germline V gene has CDR1 LNHDA and CDR2 SQIVND (reference sequence). CDR3 in amino acids: CASSPGTGALLAF. CDR3 bases: TGTGCCAGTAGTCCCGGGACAGGGGCTCTCCTCGCTTTT.

The CDR3 DNA sequence: TGTGCCAGCAGCTTGGCGGGAATTATCTCCTACAATGAGCAGTTCTTC. Its translation is CASSLAGIISYNEQFF. The chain has TRBV5-4 and TRBJ2-1; possible D gene TRBD2, 5 bases. V lost 0 bases and J lost 0, with 10 bases in between. Germline values: CDR1 SGHNT, CDR2 YYREEE (reference sequence). The CDR3 has 16 amino acids.

V gene TRBV28 combines with J gene TRBJ1-4; no definite D call. Germline V lookup: CDR1 MDHEN, CDR2 SYDVKM. There are 16 residues in the CDR3. Trimming left V 3 bases short and J 7 bases short, with 18 bases between. The CDR3 loop reads CASSLAGGARREKLFF. CDR3 nucleotides: TGTGCCAGCAGTTTGGCTGGAGGAGCTCGGCGTGAAAAACTGTTTTTT.

The chain recombines TRBV6-6 with TRBJ2-7; perhaps TRBD2 as D (5 bases). The CDR3 contains 14 residues. V lost 6 bases, J lost 5 bases, and 17 bases lay in between. The germline CDR1 and CDR2 sequences are MNHNY and SVGAGI (reference sequence). CDR3 in amino acids: CASRYGLAKDEQYF. The CDR3 DNA sequence: TGTGCCAGCAGATACGGACTTGCGAAAGACGAGCAGTACTTC.

In its sample, this clone was seen once. The V call is TRBV29-1, the J call TRBJ1-1, with 8 nucleotides matching TRBD1. CDR3 length equals 15 residues. The V gene's germline CDR1 is SQVTM and CDR2 ANQGSEA. V trimming: 4 bases; J trimming: 0 bases; junction bases outside the gene matches: 7. CDR3 DNA: TGCAGCGTTGGGAGGGCAGGGGGCATGAACACTGAAGCTTTCTTT. Translated, it gives CSVGRAGGMNTEAFF.

This clone was found a few times. The gene calls are TRBV3-1 (or the pseudogene TRBV3-2) and TRBJ2-7; possible D gene TRBD1, 6 bases. CDR3 size: 14 residues. Germline CDR1 and CDR2: LGHDT and YNNKEL (reference sequence). Between the trimmed V and J ends, which lost 5 bases and 2 bases, there was a span of 13 bases. CDR3 sequence: CASSYREEAYEQYF. In DNA form, the CDR3 reads TGTGCCAGCAGCTACAGGGAAGAAGCCTACGAGCAGTACTTC.

The chain recombines TRBV11-2 with TRBJ2-7; possibly TRBD2 for D (5 bases). The CDR3 loop spans 12 amino acids. V lost 5 bases and J 5 bases, leaving 10 bases between the germline ends. Germline CDR1 reads SGHAT; CDR2 reads FQNNGV. The CDR3, as DNA: TGTGCCAGCAGCCCTCCGGGAAACGAGCAGTACTTC. Amino acid sequence: CASSPPGNEQYF.

This chain joins TRBV7-9 and TRBJ2-2; D gene ambiguous. The CDR3 length is 15 residues. V was shortened by 4 bases and J by 1 base, with 10 bases between the two germline ends. The germline CDR1 and CDR2 sequences are SEHNR and FQNEAQ (reference sequence). The CDR3 protein is CASSWAQQNTGELFF. The CDR3 DNA reads TGTGCCAGCAGCTGGGCACAGCAGAACACCGGGGAGCTGTTTTTT.

The chain uses TRBV27 and TRBJ2-6; D unresolved. The CDR3 loop spans 14 amino acids. Trimming stripped 5 bases from V and 0 bases from J, with 5 bases between. Germline V CDR1 and CDR2: MNHEY, SMNVEV (reference sequence). The CDR3 DNA reads as TGTGCCAGCAGTCCTTACTCTGGGGCCAACGTCCTGACTTTC. Protein: CASSPYSGANVLTF.

This chain connects TRBV28 to TRBJ2-5; D call uncertain. The CDR3 length is 14 residues. Trimming removed 7 bases from V and 5 bases from J, with 17 bases in between. CDR1 MDHEN and CDR2 SYDVKM come from the germline V gene. This chain's CDR3 is CASKPVRTVETQYF. DNA for the CDR3: TGTGCCAGCAAGCCCGTAAGAACTGTGGAGACCCAGTACTTC. Using reference TRBV28 and TRBJ2-5 for the parts outside the CDR3, the full variable domain is DVKVTQSSRYLVKRTGEKVFLECVQDMDHENMFWYRQDPGLGLRLIYFSYDVKMKEKGDIPEGYSVSREKKERFSLILESASTNQTSMYLCASKPVRTVETQYFGPGTRLLVL.

The chain couples TRBV2 to TRBJ2-7; 7 nucleotides agree with TRBD2. The CDR3 sequence is 17 residues long. Germline loops: CDR1 SNHLY, CDR2 FYNNEI. Trimming removed 0 bases from V and 1 base from J; junction bases left unmatched: 9. The CDR3 DNA is TGTGCCAGCAGTGAAGCGCTTTTAGCGGGCGGTTCCTACGAGCAGTACTTC. The encoded protein is CASSEALLAGGSYEQYF.

The chain couples TRBV11-2 to TRBJ2-2, with D possibly being TRBD2 (5 bases). Between the trimmed V and J ends, which lost 5 bases and 2 bases, there was a span of 12 bases. CDR3 size: 15 residues. Germline lookup yields CDR1 SGHAT and CDR2 FQNNGV. In DNA form, the CDR3 reads TGTGCCAGCAGCCTTCAGGACTTAAACACCGGGGAGCTGTTTTTT. Its translation is CASSLQDLNTGELFF.

The V and J genes are TRBV6-2 or TRBV6-3 and TRBJ2-1, with D possibly being TRBD1 (6 bases). Trimming pared 2 bases from V and 9 bases from J, leaving 14 bases between. Germline CDR1 and CDR2: MNHEY and SVGEGT. This CDR3 is built from 14 residues. The CDR3 bases are TGTGCCAGCAGTTACCAGGCCTCGACAGGTGAGCAGTTCTTC. Translation gives CASSYQASTGEQFF.

This rearrangement joins TRBV5-1 to TRBJ2-5; maybe TRBD2 (6 bases). The CDR3 loop spans 16 amino acids. Per the germline V gene, CDR1 is SGHRS and CDR2 is YFSETQ. Trimming pared 0 bases from V and 5 bases from J, leaving 17 bases between. The CDR3 loop is CASSLGGGARRETQYF. In DNA, the CDR3 is TGCGCCAGCAGCTTGGGTGGCGGGGCGAGGCGGGAGACCCAGTACTTC.

V is TRBV2 and J is TRBJ2-5, with D maybe TRBD2 (6 bases). Trimming pared 8 bases from V and 5 bases from J, leaving 15 bases between. CDR1 is SNHLY and CDR2 is FYNNEI in the germline V gene. CDR3 size: 13 residues. In DNA, the CDR3 is TGTGCCAGCTCGTCGGGGGTGATGGAGACCCAGTACTTC. Protein product: CASSSGVMETQYF.

On this clone: Given the absence of the conserved phenylalanine or tryptophan at the CDR3 end, a read error is likely. No DNA is shown, since the ends of the CDR3 on it are uncertain; the CDR3 is the one TCRdb lists. The rearrangement joins TRBV21-1 to TRBJ2-7; whether TRBD2, the table's D call, matches the DNA was not checked. TRBV21-1 is flagged as a pseudogene. Ends included, the CDR3 has 11 residues. Here the CDR3 reads CASSKATREGR.

This chain connects TRBV5-4 to TRBJ2-2, with 10 bases that match TRBD1. The CDR3 loop spans 17 amino acids. Germline CDR1 SGHNT, CDR2 YYREEE (reference sequence). The ends lost 3 bases at V and 4 bases at J; junction bases unmatched: 9. The CDR3 DNA reads as TGTGCCAGCAGCTCTCCGGGACAGGGGTATGCCACCGGGGAGCTGTTTTTT. This translates into CASSSPGQGYATGELFF.

The CDR3 spells CASSRGGSGYETQYF. The DNA of the CDR3 is TGTGCCAGCAGCCGTGGGGGGTCAGGCTATGAGACCCAGTACTTC. This chain joins TRBV7-3 and TRBJ2-5; a weak D match, TRBD2 (6 bases). This CDR3 spans 15 amino acids. The germline V gene encodes CDR1 SGHTA and CDR2 FQGTGA. V dropped 5 bases and J dropped 5 bases, with 18 bases sitting between them. The full variable domain, its missing parts supplied by reference TRBV7-3 and TRBJ2-5, is GAGVSQTPSNKVTEKGKYVELRCDPISGHTALYWYRQSLGQGPEFLIYFQGTGAADDSGLPNDRFFAVRPEGSVSTLKIQRTERGDSAVYLCASSRGGSGYETQYFGPGTRLLVL.

The chain joins TRBV28 to TRBJ1-5; D might be TRBD1 (5 bases). CDR1 and CDR2 (germline): MDHEN, SYDVKM. Trimming shortened V by 4 bases and J by 3 bases, and 10 bases separated the two germline ends. The CDR3 sequence is 14 residues long. This CDR3 is CASSSWGDNQPQHF. CDR3 nucleotide sequence: TGTGCCAGCAGTTCGTGGGGGGACAATCAGCCCCAGCATTTT. The whole variable domain, remainder taken from reference TRBV28 and TRBJ1-5, is DVKVTQSSRYLVKRTGEKVFLECVQDMDHENMFWYRQDPGLGLRLIYFSYDVKMKEKGDIPEGYSVSREKKERFSLILESASTNQTSMYLCASSSWGDNQPQHFGDGTRLSIL.

The rearrangement uses TRBV18 and TRBJ1-6, with 8 bases lining up with TRBD1. The germline CDR1 and CDR2 sequences are KGHSH and LQKENI. J lost 13 bases, V lost 3 bases, and 11 bases had no gene match. CDR3 length: 15 residues. The CDR3 spells CASSPDAGQALPLHF. CDR3 DNA: TGTGCCAGCTCACCGGACGCGGGACAGGCCTTGCCCCTCCACTTT.